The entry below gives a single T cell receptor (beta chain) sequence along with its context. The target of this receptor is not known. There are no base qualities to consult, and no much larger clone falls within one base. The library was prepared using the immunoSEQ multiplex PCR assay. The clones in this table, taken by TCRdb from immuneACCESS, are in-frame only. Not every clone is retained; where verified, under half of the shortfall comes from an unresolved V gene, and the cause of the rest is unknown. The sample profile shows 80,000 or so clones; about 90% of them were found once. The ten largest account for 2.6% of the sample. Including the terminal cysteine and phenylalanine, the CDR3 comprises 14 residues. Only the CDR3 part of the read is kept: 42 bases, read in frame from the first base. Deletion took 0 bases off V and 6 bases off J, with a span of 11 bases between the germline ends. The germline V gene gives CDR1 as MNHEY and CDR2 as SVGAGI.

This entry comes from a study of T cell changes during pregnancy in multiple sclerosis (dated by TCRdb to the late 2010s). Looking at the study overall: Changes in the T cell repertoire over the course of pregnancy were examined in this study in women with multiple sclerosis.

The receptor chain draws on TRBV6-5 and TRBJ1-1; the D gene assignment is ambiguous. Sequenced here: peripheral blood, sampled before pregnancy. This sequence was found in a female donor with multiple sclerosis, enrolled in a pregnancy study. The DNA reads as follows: TGTGCCAGCAGTTACTCCTACTCGTCGCCTGAAGCTTTCTTT. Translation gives CASSYSYSSPEAFF.